This T cell receptor (beta chain) was observed in a study of blood T cell repertoires in COVID-19. This clone was observed a single time. This CDR3 is built from 17 residues. V was clipped by 3 bases and J by 0 bases, with 15 bases between them. The germline V gene encodes CDR1 KGHSH and CDR2 LQKENI. Assay: immunoSEQ multiplex PCR; the TCRdb copy retains only in-frame clones and omits some. The data show about 250,000 clones, over 70% seen once. This chain links TRBV18 with TRBJ1-5, with TRBD1 as a possible D gene (6 bases). This receptor was identified in an elderly man with acute or convalescent COVID-19. The sequenced material came from peripheral blood. CDR3 sequence (DNA): TGTGCCAGCTCACCTAACAGGGTTCAGAATAGCAATCAGCCCCAGCATTTT. It specifies CASSPNRVQNSNQPQHF.